One TCR beta chain is described in this entry. Its recognized antigen is unknown. Within one base of it there is no much larger clone, and no base qualities were kept. These data are taken from a study of radiotherapy plus CTLA-4 blockade in lung cancer (dated by TCRdb to about 2018). For context, the study as a whole: Among enrolled patients, under 20% had an objective response and 25% to 35% reached disease control.

The trim is 1 base for V and 1 base for J, with a gap of 4 bases between the germline ends. The CDR3 measures 12 amino acids from cysteine to phenylalanine. The kept DNA is CDR3 alone, 36 bases in frame from the first base. The germline V gene (reference sequence) provides CDR1 GTSNPN and CDR2 SVGIG. Points the paper makes about the study in general: TCR clones derived from tumors expanded in peripheral blood after treatment with radiotherapy and ipilimumab. Increased serum interferon-beta after radiation, together with early dynamic changes in blood T cell clones, were reported to be the strongest predictors of response.

Libraries were prepared through the immunoSEQ multiplex PCR assay. The source is immuneACCESS, and TCRdb retained only in-frame sequences with V and J called. Part of the clones is not carried over; for the studies checked, unresolved V genes explain less than half of this, and the remainder is unexplained. This sample has around 95,000 clones in its table, and around 82% of those were observed once. The biggest ten clones account for 0.65% to 1% of the sample. In this study, focal radiation therapy paired with CTLA-4 blockade (ipilimumab) was tested in patients who had chemo-refractory metastatic non-small-cell lung cancer.

Recombination linked TRBV30 to TRBJ1-2, with no reliable assignment of the D segment. The input for sequencing was peripheral blood, taken from a patient treated with radiotherapy plus ipilimumab. The sequence derives from a human donor with non-small cell lung cancer who had stable disease on radiotherapy plus ipilimumab. The CDR3: CAWSESNYGYTF. The bases are TGTGCCTGGAGTGAGAGTAACTATGGCTACACCTTC.